The rows below give T cell receptor beta chains drawn from one sample of a study of T cells in Graves' hyperthyroidism and ophthalmopathy. Via MiXCR, TCRdb re-called the multiplex PCR reads, giving one row per CDR3 protein. The data show about 300,000 distinct CDR3 sequences, with around 16% seen just once and around 33% held by the top ten. Sequencing was performed on blood. The receptor set was obtained from a man aged 25-45 years with Graves' hyperthyroidism. Both conserved end residues are part of each CDR3. A D gene is named only where the DNA matches it firmly. The listing skips clone size in some rows; elsewhere it reads once, few, many or a size class.

v_call	clone_size	j_call	d_call	cdr3_aa	cdr3_nt
TRBV27	few	TRBJ1-5	.	CASSFQAKLGQPQHF	TGTGCCAGCAGTTTTCAAGCTAAACTGGGTCAGCCCCAGCATTTT
TRBV12-3/TRBV12-4	many	TRBJ2-1	TRBD2	CASSPRTSGRNEQFF	TGTGCCAGCAGTCCACGGACTAGCGGGAGGAATGAGCAGTTCTTC
TRBV10-3	few	TRBJ1-2	.	CAISESPTGYGYTF	TGTGCCATCAGTGAGTCACCCACGGGCTATGGCTACACCTTC
TRBV30	few	TRBJ1-6	.	CAWSVLTRDSPLHF	TGTGCCTGGAGTGTACTTACCCGGGATTCACCCCTCCACTTT
TRBV6-2/TRBV6-3	many	TRBJ2-7	.	CATSQPQGRYEQYF	TGTGCCACCTCACAACCACAGGGAAGGTACGAGCAGTACTTC
TRBV14	many	TRBJ2-1	TRBD2	CASSQVRGGMRNEQFF	TGTGCCAGCAGCCAAGTGCGGGGGGGGATGCGCAATGAGCAGTTCTTC
TRBV27	once	TRBJ1-5	TRBD1	CASSLNRDSNQPQHF	TGTGCCAGCAGTTTAAACCGGGACAGTAATCAGCCCCAGCATTTT
TRBV7-9	.	TRBJ1-2	TRBD1	CASSPERTGFYGYTF	TGTGCCAGCAGCCCAGAACGGACAGGCTTCTATGGCTACACCTTC
TRBV2	many	TRBJ2-5	.	CASRADSQETQYF	TGTGCCAGCAGAGCGGACAGCCAAGAGACCCAGTACTTC
TRBV20-1	.	TRBJ1-5	.	CSASNSHQPQHF	TGCAGTGCTAGTAATTCCCATCAGCCCCAGCATTTT
TRBV12-3/TRBV12-4	many	TRBJ2-5	.	CASSYLQETQYF	TGTGCCAGCAGTTACCTACAAGAGACCCAGTACTTC
TRBV2	many	TRBJ1-5	TRBD1	CASRGTASNQPQHF	TGTGCCAGCAGGGGGACAGCCTCAAATCAGCCCCAGCATTTT
TRBV7-3	.	TRBJ1-3	.	CASSLTAFEGNTIYF	TGTGCCAGCAGCTTAACCGCCTTCGAAGGAAACACCATATATTTT
TRBV7-9	.	TRBJ1-4	.	CASSLAGAAEKLFF	TGTGCCAGCAGCTTAGCGGGGGCAGCTGAAAAACTGTTTTTT
TRBV19	.	TRBJ1-2	.	CASRAGRYGYTF	TGTGCCAGTAGGGCCGGCCGGTATGGCTACACCTTC
TRBV27	many	TRBJ1-5	.	CASSEKPPGHLSNQPQHF	TGTGCCAGCAGTGAAAAACCACCGGGACACCTGAGCAATCAGCCCCAGCATTTT
TRBV20-1	many	TRBJ2-1	.	CSARVPGRRANEQFF	TGCAGTGCTAGAGTCCCAGGGAGAAGGGCCAATGAGCAGTTCTTC
TRBV6-1	.	TRBJ1-2	.	CASTLRGLKDYGYTF	TGTGCCAGCACGCTGCGTGGATTGAAGGACTATGGCTACACCTTC
TRBV24-1	many	TRBJ2-4	TRBD1	CATSDRRDRKNIQYF	TGTGCCACCAGTGATCGCCGGGACAGGAAAAACATTCAGTACTTC
TRBV20-1	few	TRBJ2-1	TRBD2	CSATPGGGSSYNEQFF	TGCAGTGCTACCCCCGGCGGCGGGAGCTCCTACAATGAGCAGTTCTTC
TRBV12-3/TRBV12-4	many	TRBJ2-7	.	CASSLVVGGAQGYEQYF	TGTGCCAGCAGTTTAGTCGTGGGCGGGGCACAGGGCTACGAGCAGTACTTC
TRBV7-9	few	TRBJ1-1	.	CASRPTMGGNTEAFF	TGTGCCAGCCGCCCCACCATGGGTGGAAACACTGAAGCTTTCTTT
TRBV12-3/TRBV12-4	.	TRBJ1-5	.	CASNGGPYSNQPQHF	TGTGCCAGCAATGGGGGTCCATATAGCAATCAGCCCCAGCATTTT
TRBV5-1	.	TRBJ2-7	.	CASKREYEQYF	TGCGCCAGCAAGCGAGAATACGAGCAGTACTTC
TRBV13	.	TRBJ2-7	TRBD2	CASSLRLALDQYF	TGTGCCAGCAGCCTCCGACTAGCGCTTGATCAGTACTTC
TRBV27	many	TRBJ2-3	TRBD2	CASSQGLVPDTQYF	TGTGCCAGCAGTCAGGGACTAGTCCCAGATACGCAGTATTTT
TRBV12-3/TRBV12-4	many	TRBJ1-5	.	CASSRAAYQPQHF	TGTGCCAGCAGTCGGGCAGCTTATCAGCCCCAGCATTTT
TRBV10-2	many	TRBJ2-1	TRBD2	CATRTSGSLSSYNEQFF	TGCGCCACCAGGACTAGCGGGAGTCTTAGCTCCTACAATGAGCAGTTCTTC
TRBV15	.	TRBJ2-3	TRBD2	CATSSGTSGSADTQYF	TGTGCCACCAGCAGCGGAACTAGCGGGAGTGCAGATACGCAGTATTTT
TRBV6-1	many	TRBJ2-3	TRBD2	CASSRGLAGGPGTDTQYF	TGTGCCAGCAGCCGAGGACTAGCGGGAGGGCCAGGCACAGATACGCAGTATTTT
TRBV10-2	.	TRBJ2-3	.	CASRGHDSTDTQYF	TGCGCCAGCAGAGGTCACGATAGCACAGATACGCAGTATTTT
TRBV7-6	few	TRBJ2-7	TRBD2	CASSAPNGGLAGRNEQYF	TGTGCCAGCAGCGCCCCTAACGGGGGACTAGCGGGAAGGAACGAGCAGTACTTC
TRBV7-9	few	TRBJ1-2	.	CASSPSGMGGYGYTF	TGTGCCAGCAGCCCGTCCGGGATGGGAGGATATGGCTACACCTTC
TRBV6-1	many	TRBJ2-1	.	CASRAAGRSEQFF	TGTGCCAGCAGAGCTGCTGGGAGGAGTGAGCAGTTCTTC
TRBV11-2	many	TRBJ2-7	TRBD1	CASSLNPTDRGAYEQYF	TGTGCCAGCAGCTTAAATCCAACAGACAGGGGGGCCTACGAGCAGTACTTC
TRBV6-1	many	TRBJ2-5	.	CAAKQGWSLYF	TGTGCCGCAAAGCAGGGGTGGAGTCTGTACTTC
TRBV6-2/TRBV6-3	.	TRBJ1-5	.	CASSYVGGQPQHF	TGTGCCAGCAGTTACGTCGGCGGTCAGCCCCAGCATTTT
TRBV2	many	TRBJ2-1	.	CASSEETRESQFF	TGTGCCAGCAGTGAGGAAACCCGGGAGTCGCAGTTCTTC
TRBV12-3/TRBV12-4	few	TRBJ1-2	TRBD1	CASRGQAGDGYTF	TGTGCCAGCAGGGGACAGGCCGGGGATGGCTACACCTTC
TRBV5-1	many	TRBJ2-7	.	CASSPQTGNYEQYF	TGCGCCAGCAGCCCTCAAACCGGGAACTACGAGCAGTACTTC
TRBV5-1	once	TRBJ2-5	.	CASSLEPGQETQYF	TGCGCCAGCAGCTTGGAGCCAGGGCAAGAGACCCAGTACTTC
TRBV2	many	TRBJ1-5	.	CASSLDLFNQPQHF	TGTGCCAGCAGTCTGGATCTTTTCAATCAGCCCCAGCATTTT
TRBV28	many	TRBJ2-1	.	CASSPAGGPYNEQFF	TGTGCCAGCAGTCCCGCTGGCGGGCCCTACAATGAGCAGTTCTTC
TRBV4-1	few	TRBJ2-6	.	CASSQGGSRFSGANVLTF	TGCGCCAGCAGCCAAGGGGGTTCGAGATTCTCTGGGGCCAACGTCCTGACTTTC
TRBV6-5	.	TRBJ1-3	.	CASSYSISGNTIYF	TGTGCCAGCAGTTACTCGATCAGTGGAAACACCATATATTTT
TRBV12-3/TRBV12-4	many	TRBJ2-1	.	CASSLAREAEQFF	TGTGCCAGCAGTTTAGCCAGGGAGGCTGAGCAGTTCTTC
TRBV9	many	TRBJ1-1	.	CASSVAGGGTEAFF	TGTGCCAGCAGCGTAGCTGGAGGGGGCACTGAAGCTTTCTTT
TRBV13	few	TRBJ2-1	TRBD2	CASSFRTSGSGSEQFF	TGTGCCAGCAGCTTTCGGACTAGCGGGAGCGGGAGTGAGCAGTTCTTC
TRBV7-8	few	TRBJ1-5	.	CASSLAVGVRRDQPQHF	TGTGCCAGCAGCTTAGCGGTTGGGGTAAGGAGAGATCAGCCCCAGCATTTT
TRBV4-2	.	TRBJ2-1	TRBD2	CASSEGLAGNEQFF	TGTGCCAGCAGCGAAGGACTAGCGGGAAATGAGCAGTTCTTC
TRBV2	many	TRBJ2-1	TRBD2	CASSVPIAGVALDEQFF	TGTGCCAGCAGCGTACCCATAGCGGGGGTGGCTTTGGATGAGCAGTTCTTC
TRBV3-1	.	TRBJ1-1	.	CASSQDKGTTEAFF	TGTGCCAGCAGCCAAGATAAGGGGACCACTGAAGCTTTCTTT
TRBV20-1	many	TRBJ2-7	.	CSATQMTSSYEQYF	TGCAGTGCTACCCAGATGACTAGCTCCTACGAGCAGTACTTC
TRBV19	.	TRBJ2-3	.	CATWTGPDTQYF	TGTGCCACCTGGACCGGCCCAGATACGCAGTATTTT
TRBV7-9	.	TRBJ1-1	TRBD1	CASSLGGTDEAFF	TGTGCCAGCAGCTTAGGGGGGACAGACGAAGCTTTCTTT
TRBV24-1	.	TRBJ1-3	.	CATVVAKGSGNTIYF	TGTGCCACCGTGGTGGCCAAGGGCTCTGGAAACACCATATATTTT
TRBV6-1	few	TRBJ2-1	.	CASSPPGLENNEQFF	TGTGCCAGCAGTCCACCGGGACTGGAAAACAATGAGCAGTTCTTC